What follows are 12 T cell receptor beta chains derived from one specimen sequenced in a study of blood T cells in healthy people across ages. A J-beta primer mix and a sample-barcoded 5' primer were used in a second PCR of about 7 to 11 cycles. TCRdb used MiXCR to reprocess the 5' RACE reads, holding one entry per CDR3 protein. The repertoire includes some 1.5 million distinct CDR3 sequences, under 30% of them detected once, and 7.7% sits in the top ten. The sample was blood. These TCRs come from a woman in her twenties or thirties in good health.

The sample holds a few counts of this clonotype. The chain recombines TRBV6-2 or TRBV6-3 with TRBJ2-2; D is unclear. The V end lost 7 bases, the J end lost 0 bases, and 6 bases lay between the germline ends. The CDR3 is 13 amino acids. Germline CDR1 reads MNHEY; CDR2 reads SVGEGT. The CDR3 reads CASNGANTGELFF. In DNA, the CDR3 is TGTGCCAGCAACGGCGCGAACACCGGGGAGCTGTTTTTT.

This sequence joins TRBV3-1 and TRBJ2-7; D assignment may be TRBD1 or TRBD2 (5 bases each). Germline V lookup: CDR1 LGHDT, CDR2 YNNKEL (reference sequence). V lost 4 bases and J lost 3, with 10 bases in between. The CDR3 totals 13 residues. The DNA for the CDR3 is TGTGCCAGCAGCCGGGACCACTTCTACGAGCAGTACTTC. It codes for CASSRDHFYEQYF.

V is TRBV5-4 and J is TRBJ2-2; no clear D gene. The V gene lost 4 bases and the J gene lost 4 bases, with 14 bases spanning the gap. Germline CDR1 SGHNT, CDR2 YYREEE (reference sequence). This CDR3 region has 15 residues. The CDR3 DNA is TGTGCCAGCAGCGCCGAGACTTTTCGCACCGGGGAGCTGTTTTTT. This codes for CASSAETFRTGELFF.

In the case of this clonotype: One end of the junction fails to match germline, which may point to a read error. This CDR3 is CTSSVGGLAGGQGEQFF. CDR3 in DNA: TGTACCAGCAGCGTGGGGGGACTAGCGGGGGGGCAGGGTGAGCAGTTCTTC. The V call is TRBV9, the J call TRBJ2-1; 16 bases are a match to TRBD2. This CDR3 region has 17 residues. Germline CDR1 reads SGDLS; CDR2 reads YYNGEE.

V and J are TRBV5-6 and TRBJ2-5; possibly TRBD1 for D (5 bases). The ends were cut back, 2 bases at V and 2 bases at J, with 16 bases in the middle. CDR3 length equals 16 residues. Germline CDR1 is SGHDT and CDR2 is YYEEEE. CDR3 sequence: CASSLFWGASQETQYF. CDR3 sequence (DNA): TGTGCCAGCAGCTTATTTTGGGGCGCTTCTCAAGAGACCCAGTACTTC.

The sample holds many counts of this clonotype. This chain links TRBV7-9 with TRBJ2-1; D is perhaps TRBD2 (7 bases). The CDR3 is 17 residues long. Germline-derived CDR1 and CDR2 are SEHNR and FQNEAQ (reference sequence). Trimming removed 5 bases at V and 4 bases at J, with 21 bases between. In nucleotides, the CDR3 is TGTGCCAGCAGCCCTGGCGGGGGTCAGGGGTTGTACAATGAGCAGTTCTTC. Amino acid sequence: CASSPGGGQGLYNEQFF.

This clonotype turned up a few times. V usage is TRBV20-1 and J usage is TRBJ1-2; 10 nucleotides match TRBD1. The junction had 6 bases not matched to a gene; V was cut back by 4 bases and J by 1 base. Germline values: CDR1 DFQATT, CDR2 SNEGSKA (reference sequence). The CDR3 totals 15 residues. This CDR3 reads CSAMTGGAYNYGYTF. The CDR3 DNA reads as TGCAGTGCTATGACAGGGGGCGCATATAACTATGGCTACACCTTC.

The rearrangement joins TRBV7-9 to TRBJ1-2, with 7 bases that match TRBD1. This CDR3 spans 16 amino acids. Per germline, CDR1 SEHNR and CDR2 FQNEAQ (reference sequence). V lost 5 bases to trimming and J lost 3 bases; unmatched junction nucleotides: 12. In DNA, the CDR3 is TGTGCCAGCAGCCTACCGAGGGGGACAGCAGACTATGGCTACACCTTC. This codes for CASSLPRGTADYGYTF.

This clonotype turned up a few times. This chain connects TRBV30 to TRBJ2-7, with D uncertain. The ends were cut back, 3 bases at V and 2 bases at J, with 8 bases in the middle. The CDR3 runs 12 residues. The germline V gene has CDR1 GTSNPN and CDR2 SVGIG (reference sequence). The CDR3 protein is CAWSGRPYEQYF. DNA for the CDR3: TGTGCCTGGAGCGGCCGACCCTACGAGCAGTACTTC.

In the case of this clonotype: A clone one base away is much larger, so this may be a read error. The chain couples TRBV25-1 to TRBJ2-7, with D maybe TRBD1 (6 bases). V dropped 6 bases and J dropped 2 bases, with 14 bases sitting between them. The CDR3 contains 14 residues. CDR1 is MGHDK and CDR2 is SYGVNS in the germline V gene. CDR3 nucleotide sequence: TGTGCCAGCAGGGACAGCGGTACTACCTACGAGCAGTACTTC. It specifies CASRDSGTTYEQYF.

The chain carries TRBV12-5 and TRBJ2-5; a weak D match, TRBD1 (6 bases). Germline loops: CDR1 LGHNT, CDR2 FRNRAP. V lost 5 bases and J 3 bases, leaving 10 bases between the germline ends. The CDR3 spans 13 residues. The CDR3 DNA reads TGTGCTAGTGGTGACAGGATCGAAGAGACCCAGTACTTC. Translation gives CASGDRIEETQYF.

In its sample, this clonotype was seen many times. The gene calls are TRBV9 and TRBJ2-1, with D possibly called TRBD1 or TRBD2 (6 bases each). The V gene's germline CDR1 is SGDLS and CDR2 YYNGEE. CDR3 length: 14 amino acids. Trimming removed 4 bases at V and 9 bases at J, with 17 bases between. CDR3 bases: TGTGCCAGCAGCAGCGTAGGGGGGAGCCCTGAGCAGTTCTTC. This translates into CASSSVGGSPEQFF.